This T cell receptor beta chain was identified during a study of blood T cells in healthy people across ages. A word on this clonotype: Its antigen is unknown.

The CDR3 length is 14 residues. CDR1 SGHAT and CDR2 FQNNGV come from the germline V gene. Trimming stripped 5 bases from V and 5 bases from J, with 13 bases between. Alongside a J-beta primer mix, a sample-barcoded 5' primer served in a second PCR lasting about 7 to 11 cycles. Each cDNA was tagged by a template-switch adaptor containing 12 random nucleotides. TCRdb reanalysed the 5' RACE reads using MiXCR and keeps one entry per CDR3 protein. The table records over 600,000 distinct CDR3 sequences, approximately 60% of them present only once. General study findings and limits: Long-lived and aged donors differed, with more naive CD4+ cells and higher diversity in the long-lived.

Peripheral blood, around 10 milliliters per donor, was collected. Sequences were obtained from blood. The chain joins TRBV11-2 to TRBJ2-1, with D possibly being TRBD1 (6 bases). The TCR was taken from a man aged 35 to 55 in good health. The CDR3: CASSPDRVDNEQFF. The CDR3 DNA follows: TGTGCCAGCAGCCCGGACAGAGTAGACAATGAGCAGTTCTTC.